This T cell receptor beta chain is drawn from a study of blood T cells in healthy people across ages. Across the study: Through template switching, about one barcoded beta molecule was captured per two T cells, as measured in model experiments.

Next came a second PCR, run for about 6 to 12 cycles, which used a sample-barcoded 5' primer along with a J-beta primer mix. Each sample provided no less than 2.5 million CDR3-containing paired-end reads. In TCRdb, the 5' RACE reads were re-called with MiXCR into one record per CDR3 protein. The profile shows some 1.1 million distinct CDR3 sequences, more than 30% of them singletons. A word on this clonotype: The antigen is unknown.

Study-wide results and caveats: Roughly linear declines in TCR beta diversity per million T cells occurred with age.

The TCR sequence derives from a man aged 18 to 30 in good health. The sample was blood.

The CDR3 here is CASSQAADFYQETQYF. The CDR3 DNA is TGTGCCAGCAGCCAGGCCGCCGACTTCTACCAAGAGACCCAGTACTTC. The chain uses TRBV3-1 and TRBJ2-5; D is ambiguous. V lost 3 bases, J lost 0 bases, and 14 bases lay in between. CDR3 length: 16 amino acids. The V gene's germline CDR1 is LGHDT and CDR2 YNNKEL (reference sequence).